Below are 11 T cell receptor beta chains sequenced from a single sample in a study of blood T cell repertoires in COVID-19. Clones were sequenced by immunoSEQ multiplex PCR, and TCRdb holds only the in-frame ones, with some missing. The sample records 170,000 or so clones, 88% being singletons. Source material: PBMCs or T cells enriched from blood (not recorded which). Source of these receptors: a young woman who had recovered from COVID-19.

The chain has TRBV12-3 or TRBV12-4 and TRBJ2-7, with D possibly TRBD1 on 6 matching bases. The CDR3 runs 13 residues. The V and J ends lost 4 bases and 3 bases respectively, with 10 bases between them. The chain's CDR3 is CASSWGHFYEQYF. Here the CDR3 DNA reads TGTGCCAGCAGTTGGGGACATTTCTACGAGCAGTACTTC.

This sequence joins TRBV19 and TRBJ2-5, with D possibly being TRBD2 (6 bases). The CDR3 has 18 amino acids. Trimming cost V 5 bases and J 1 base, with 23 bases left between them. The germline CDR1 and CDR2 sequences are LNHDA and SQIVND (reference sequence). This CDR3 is CASSSGQLTGVGQETQYF. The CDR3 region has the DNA TGTGCCAGTAGTTCGGGGCAATTGACGGGAGTAGGCCAAGAGACCCAGTACTTC. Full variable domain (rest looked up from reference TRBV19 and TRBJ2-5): DGGITQSPKYLFRKEGQNVTLSCEQNLNHDAMYWYRQDPGQGLRLIYYSQIVNDFQKGDIAEGYSVSREKKESFPLTVTSAQKNPTAFYLCASSSGQLTGVGQETQYFGPGTRLLVL.

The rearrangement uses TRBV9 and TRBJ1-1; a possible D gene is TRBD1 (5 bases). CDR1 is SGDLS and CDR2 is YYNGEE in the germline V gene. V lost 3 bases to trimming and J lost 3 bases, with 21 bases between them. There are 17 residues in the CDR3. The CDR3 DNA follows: TGTGCCAGCAGCGGTGAAGGACACCCATCTAGGCACACTGAAGCTTTCTTT. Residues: CASSGEGHPSRHTEAFF.

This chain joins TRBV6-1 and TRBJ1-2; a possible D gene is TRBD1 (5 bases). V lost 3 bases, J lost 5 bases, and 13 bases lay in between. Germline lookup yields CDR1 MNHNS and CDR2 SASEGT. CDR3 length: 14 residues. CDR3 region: CASSDRVVPYGYTF. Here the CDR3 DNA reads TGTGCCAGCAGTGACAGGGTCGTACCATATGGCTACACCTTC.

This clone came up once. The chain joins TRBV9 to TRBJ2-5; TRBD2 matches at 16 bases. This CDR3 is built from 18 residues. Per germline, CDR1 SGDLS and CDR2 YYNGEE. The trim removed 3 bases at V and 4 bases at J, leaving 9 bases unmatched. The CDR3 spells CASSGGTSGRADLETQYF. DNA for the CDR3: TGTGCCAGCAGCGGCGGGACTAGCGGGAGGGCCGATTTAGAGACCCAGTACTTC.

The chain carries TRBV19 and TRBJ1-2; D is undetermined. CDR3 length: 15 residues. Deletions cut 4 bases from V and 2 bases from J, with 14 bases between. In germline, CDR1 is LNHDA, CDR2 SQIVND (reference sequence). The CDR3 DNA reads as TGTGCCAGTAGTAGTTCAGGAGGAATGAACTATGGCTACACCTTC. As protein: CASSSSGGMNYGYTF.

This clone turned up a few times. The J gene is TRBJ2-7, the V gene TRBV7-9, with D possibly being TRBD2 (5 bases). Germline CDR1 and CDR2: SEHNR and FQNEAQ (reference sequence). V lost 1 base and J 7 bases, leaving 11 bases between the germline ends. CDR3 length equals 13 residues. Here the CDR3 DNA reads TGTGCCAGCAGCTTAGTGGTCCGGGGAGAGCAGTACTTC. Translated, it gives CASSLVVRGEQYF.

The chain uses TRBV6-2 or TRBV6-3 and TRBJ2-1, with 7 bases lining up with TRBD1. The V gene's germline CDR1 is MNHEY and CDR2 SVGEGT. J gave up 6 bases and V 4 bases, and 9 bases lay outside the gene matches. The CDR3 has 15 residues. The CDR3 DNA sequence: TGTGCCAGCAGTTTGATTGGCGGACAGGTCAATGAGCAGTTCTTC. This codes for CASSLIGGQVNEQFF.

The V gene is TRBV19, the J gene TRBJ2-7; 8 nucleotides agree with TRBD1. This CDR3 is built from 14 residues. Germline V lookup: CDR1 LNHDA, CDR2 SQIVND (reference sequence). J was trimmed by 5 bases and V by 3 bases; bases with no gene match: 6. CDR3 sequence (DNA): TGTGCCAGTAGTATTGGGACAGGTTCGGACGAGCAGTACTTC. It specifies CASSIGTGSDEQYF.

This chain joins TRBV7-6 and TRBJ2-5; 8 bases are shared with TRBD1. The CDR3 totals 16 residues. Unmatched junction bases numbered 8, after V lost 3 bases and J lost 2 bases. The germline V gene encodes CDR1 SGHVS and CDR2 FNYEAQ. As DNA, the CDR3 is TGTGCCAGCAGCTTTCCCCTCGGACAGGGTCAAGAGACCCAGTACTTC. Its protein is CASSFPLGQGQETQYF.

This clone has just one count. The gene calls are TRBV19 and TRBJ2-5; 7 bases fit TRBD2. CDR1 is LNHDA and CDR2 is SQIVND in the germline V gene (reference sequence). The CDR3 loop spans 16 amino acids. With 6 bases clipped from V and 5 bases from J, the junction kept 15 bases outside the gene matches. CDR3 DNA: TGTGCCAGTAGAGCGGGGAGGGGATCTTTAGTTGAGACCCAGTACTTC. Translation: CASRAGRGSLVETQYF.